One TCR beta chain is described in this entry. Its antigen is undetermined. The J segment lost 0 bases and the V segment lost 1 base, leaving 3 bases of the junction unmatched. The CDR3 is 16 residues long. CDR1 and CDR2 from the germline V gene are LNHNV and YYDKDF (reference sequence). The sample comes from a study of beta chain features in type 1 diabetes. Study-level points and caveats: There was no resolution here of whether HLA type influences TCRB rearrangement. Type 1 diabetes patients showed fewer insertions and more deletions at VDJ junctions.

Of the isolated RNA, all was reverse transcribed, and so the sequenced material was expressed TCRB transcripts. This table comes from immunoSEQ multiplex PCR, and its TCRdb copy is limited to in-frame clones, with some not included. This repertoire shows 350,000 to 450,000 clones, approximately 15% found once; its top ten account for roughly 0.033%. Specimen: naive CD4+ T cells from blood. This receptor was identified in a man aged 25 to 40 in good health. The chain joins TRBV15 to TRBJ2-3, with 8 bases aligning to TRBD2. The DNA for the CDR3 is TGTGCCACCAGCAGAGCCCCTAGCGGGAGCACAGATACGCAGTATTTT. Encoded protein: CATSRAPSGSTDTQYF.